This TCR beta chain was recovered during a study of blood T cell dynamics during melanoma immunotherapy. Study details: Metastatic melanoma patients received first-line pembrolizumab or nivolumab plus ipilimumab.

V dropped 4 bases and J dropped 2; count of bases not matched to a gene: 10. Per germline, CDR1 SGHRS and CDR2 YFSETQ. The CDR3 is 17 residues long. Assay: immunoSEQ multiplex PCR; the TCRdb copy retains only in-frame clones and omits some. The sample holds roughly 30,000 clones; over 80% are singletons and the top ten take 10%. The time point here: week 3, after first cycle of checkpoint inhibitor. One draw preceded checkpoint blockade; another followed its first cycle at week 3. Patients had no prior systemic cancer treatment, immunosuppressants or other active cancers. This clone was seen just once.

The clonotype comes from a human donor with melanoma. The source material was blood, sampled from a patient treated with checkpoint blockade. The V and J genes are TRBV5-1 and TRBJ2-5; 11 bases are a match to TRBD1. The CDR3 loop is CASSPAPGTGGQETQYF. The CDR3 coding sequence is TGCGCCAGCAGCCCAGCCCCCGGGACAGGGGGTCAAGAGACCCAGTACTTC.